This record concerns one TCR beta chain sequence. Its cognate antigen is unknown. This specimen belongs to a study of type 1 regulatory T cells. There are 16 residues in the CDR3. The V gene's germline CDR1 is SGHTA and CDR2 FQGNSA. Trimming took off 5 bases at V and 8 bases at J, with 21 bases between the two ends. One entry per CDR3 protein, called by TCRdb with MiXCR from the reads. The sample yields tens of thousands of distinct CDR3 sequences, less than 70% seen once. The chain couples TRBV7-2 to TRBJ1-4; maybe TRBD1 (6 bases). Material for sequencing was cultured non-Tr1 T cells, either the whole culture or a sorted T cell fraction (not recorded which). The receptor was isolated from a human donor in good health. The CDR3 DNA is TGTGCCAGCAGCCTACCTGGGGGCCTGGGAGGGGAAAAACTGTTTTTT. This translates into CASSLPGGLGGEKLFF.